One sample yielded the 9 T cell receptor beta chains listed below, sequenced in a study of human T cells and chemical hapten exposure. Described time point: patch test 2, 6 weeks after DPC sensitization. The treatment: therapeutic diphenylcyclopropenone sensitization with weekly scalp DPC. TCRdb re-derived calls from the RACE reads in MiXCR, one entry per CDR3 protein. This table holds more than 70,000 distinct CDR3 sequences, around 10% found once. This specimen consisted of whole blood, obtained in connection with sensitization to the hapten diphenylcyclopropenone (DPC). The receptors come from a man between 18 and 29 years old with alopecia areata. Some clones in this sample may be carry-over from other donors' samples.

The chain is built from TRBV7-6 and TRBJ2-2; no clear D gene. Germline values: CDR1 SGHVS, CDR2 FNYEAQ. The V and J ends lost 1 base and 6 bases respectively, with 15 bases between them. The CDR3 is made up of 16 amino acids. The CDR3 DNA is TGTGCCAGCAGCTTAGTGGTCGGTGTGTCCGCCGGGGAGCTGTTTTTT. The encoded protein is CASSLVVGVSAGELFF.

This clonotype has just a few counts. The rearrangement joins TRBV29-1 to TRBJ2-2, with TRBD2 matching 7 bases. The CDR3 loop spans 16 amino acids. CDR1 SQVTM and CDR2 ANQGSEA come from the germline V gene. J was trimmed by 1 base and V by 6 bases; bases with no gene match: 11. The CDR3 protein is CSVQQRAGENTGELFF. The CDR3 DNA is TGCAGCGTGCAGCAACGGGCGGGGGAGAACACCGGGGAGCTGTTTTTT.

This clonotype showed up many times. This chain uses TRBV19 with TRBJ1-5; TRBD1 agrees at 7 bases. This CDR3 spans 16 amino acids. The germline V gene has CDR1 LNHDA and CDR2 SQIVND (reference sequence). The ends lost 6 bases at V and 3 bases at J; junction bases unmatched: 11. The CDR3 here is CASRQGQALYNQPQHF. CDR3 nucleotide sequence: TGTGCCAGTAGACAAGGACAGGCGCTGTACAATCAGCCCCAGCATTTT.

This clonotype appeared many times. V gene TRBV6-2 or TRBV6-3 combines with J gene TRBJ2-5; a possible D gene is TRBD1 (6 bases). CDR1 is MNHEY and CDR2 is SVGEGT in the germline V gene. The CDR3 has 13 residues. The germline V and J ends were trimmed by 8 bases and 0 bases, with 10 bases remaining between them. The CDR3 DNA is TGTGCCAGCCGGGACACCTACCAAGAGACCCAGTACTTC. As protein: CASRDTYQETQYF.

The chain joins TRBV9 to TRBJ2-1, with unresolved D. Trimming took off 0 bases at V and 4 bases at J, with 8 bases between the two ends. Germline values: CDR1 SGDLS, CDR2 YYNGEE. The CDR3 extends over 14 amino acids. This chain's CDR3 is CASSVDGEYNEQFF. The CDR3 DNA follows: TGTGCCAGCAGCGTAGACGGCGAATACAATGAGCAGTTCTTC.

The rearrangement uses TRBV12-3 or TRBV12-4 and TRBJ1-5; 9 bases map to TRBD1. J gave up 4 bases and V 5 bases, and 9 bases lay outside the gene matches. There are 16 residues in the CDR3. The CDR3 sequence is CASSDQDRGFNQPQHF. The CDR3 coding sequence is TGTGCCAGCAGTGACCAAGACAGGGGGTTTAATCAGCCCCAGCATTTT.

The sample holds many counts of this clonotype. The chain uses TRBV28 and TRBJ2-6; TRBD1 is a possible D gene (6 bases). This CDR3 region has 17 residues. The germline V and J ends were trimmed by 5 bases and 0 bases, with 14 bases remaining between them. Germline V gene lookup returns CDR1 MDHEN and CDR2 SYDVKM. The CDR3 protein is CASSPLDRPSGANVLTF. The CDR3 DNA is TGTGCCAGCAGTCCCCTGGACAGACCCTCTGGGGCCAACGTCCTGACTTTC.

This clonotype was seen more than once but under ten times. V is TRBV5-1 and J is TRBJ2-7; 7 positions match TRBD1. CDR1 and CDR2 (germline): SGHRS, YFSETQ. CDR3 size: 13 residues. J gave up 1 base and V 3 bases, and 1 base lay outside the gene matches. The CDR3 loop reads CASSSTGSYEQYF. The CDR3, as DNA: TGCGCCAGCAGCTCGACAGGGTCCTACGAGCAGTACTTC.

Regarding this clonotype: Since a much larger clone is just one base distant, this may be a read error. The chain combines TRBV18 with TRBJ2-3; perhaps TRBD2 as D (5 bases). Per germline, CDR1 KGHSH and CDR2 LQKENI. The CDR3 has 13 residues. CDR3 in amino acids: CTSSPPGSGTQYF. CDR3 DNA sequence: TGTACCAGCTCACCACCGGGCTCGGGGACGCAGTATTTT.